Reported below is one TCR beta chain. Its target is unknown. As every portion of the isolated RNA was reverse transcribed, the sequencing read expressed TCRB transcripts. The protocol was immunoSEQ multiplex PCR, while the TCRdb copy is restricted to in-frame clones and leaves out a portion. The profile shows about 350,000 clones, roughly a fifth of them singletons. This sample was taken from a study of beta chain features in type 1 diabetes. The study, taken as a whole, reports: Naive, central memory and Treg TCRB repertoires seemed to resemble each other more closely in patients than they did in healthy donors.

Sorting produced populations that all topped 95% purity. The sequenced sample was naive CD4+ T cells from blood. The clonotype comes from a young woman in good health.

This chain's CDR3 is CAWNPGGATGEQYF. The CDR3 DNA follows: TGTGCCTGGAATCCGGGAGGGGCAACGGGCGAGCAGTACTTC. The V and J genes are TRBV30 and TRBJ2-7; TRBD2 matches at 8 bases. Per germline, CDR1 GTSNPN and CDR2 SVGIG (reference sequence). The CDR3 is made up of 14 amino acids. V was pared by 4 bases and J by 6 bases, with 11 bases of the junction left unmatched.